The present T cell receptor (beta chain) was sequenced within a study of T cells after yellow fever vaccination. UMIs and a universal primer site were added when TCR cDNA was made by 5'RACE template switching. TCRdb re-called the 5' RACE reads through MiXCR, storing one row per CDR3 protein. The sample yields 300,000 to 350,000 distinct CDR3 sequences, about 4% seen once. This clonotype occurred a few times. Germline V gene lookup returns CDR1 SSHAT and CDR2 FNYEAQ (reference sequence). The CDR3 is 13 amino acids. Trimming left V 4 bases short and J 3 bases short, with 9 bases between. J is TRBJ1-1 and V is TRBV7-7; possibly TRBD1 for D (6 bases). The starting material was PBMCs, obtained 5 days after the yellow fever booster vaccination. The receptor was derived from a man aged 18 to 29 who received the YFV17D yellow fever vaccine. CDR3 nucleotide sequence: TGTGCCAGCAGCTACAGGGTCTACACTGAAGCTTTCTTT. It is translated as CASSYRVYTEAFF.